This T cell receptor beta chain was retrieved from a study of metastatic and nonmetastatic thyroid tumors. Study in general: Repertoires from blood and tumor or nodule tissue of malignant and benign thyroid patients were compared.

Each patient came to thyroid surgery without any prior treatment (of any kind). V lost 8 bases, J lost 3 bases, and 15 bases lay in between. Germline V CDR1 and CDR2: KGHSH, LQKENI. This CDR3 has 14 residues. Using MiXCR, TCRdb re-called clones from the PCR reads. The table includes about 38,000 clones, about 25% detected once. The chain recombines TRBV18 with TRBJ2-3, with TRBD2 as a possible D gene (6 bases). The source of this sequence is a female donor with papillary thyroid cancer or a benign thyroid nodule (not recorded which). Some clones in this sample may be carry-over from other donors' samples. The material sequenced was blood. CDR3 bases: TGTGCCAGCCCCCCTATGGGGAGGACAGATACGCAGTATTTT. Amino acids: CASPPMGRTDTQYF.